This passage covers 23 T cell receptor beta chains from one sample sequenced in a study of TIL therapy for anti-PD-1-resistant metastatic lung cancer (dated by TCRdb to the early 2020s). Read against the paper, the sample's time point label means: pre-treatment sample, taken before nivolumab and TIL therapy. Using bias-controlled multiplex PCR with the immunoSEQ v3 hsTCRB kit, the TCR beta CDR3 regions were amplified from genomic DNA. Here the immuneACCESS table is served through TCRdb, limited to in-frame sequences with V and J called. Missing clones are a known gap in these copies; in checked studies unresolved V genes cover under half, and the rest lacks a known reason. In all, the sample holds some 37,000 clones, and around 79% of those were seen once. Over 5.5% of the sample comes from the top ten. Sequences were derived from blood, sampled at baseline. The receptors here all came from a person aged 25 to 79 with non-small cell lung cancer.

The rearrangement joins TRBV30 to TRBJ1-5; no firm D call. V was clipped by 3 bases and J by 7 bases, with 10 bases between them. From germline, CDR1 is GTSNPN and CDR2 SVGIG (reference sequence). This CDR3 has 12 residues. The CDR3 spells CAWRASKQPQHF. The CDR3 nucleotides are TGTGCCTGGAGAGCCAGTAAACAGCCCCAGCATTTT.

This clone was seen a handful of times. The J gene is TRBJ1-5, the V gene TRBV28, with D unclear. The germline V gene has CDR1 MDHEN and CDR2 SYDVKM. The V end was cut by 3 bases, the J end by 0 bases, with 6 bases between. The CDR3 spans 14 residues. As DNA, the CDR3 is TGTGCCAGCAGTTTTGTGGGTAGCAATCAGCCCCAGCATTTT. As protein: CASSFVGSNQPQHF.

The chain employs TRBV11-3 and TRBJ2-2; TRBD1 matches at 7 bases. The CDR3 runs to 17 residues. Trimming removed 1 base from V and 1 base from J; junction bases left unmatched: 6. Germline V gene sequence: CDR1 SGHNT, CDR2 YENEEA. CDR3: CASSLAAGQENTGELFF. CDR3 DNA: TGTGCCAGCAGCTTAGCTGCCGGACAGGAGAACACCGGGGAGCTGTTTTTT.

Concerning this clone: Other DNA sequences in this sample translate to the same CDR3. The CDR3 DNA reads as TGTGCCAGCAGTTACTCCAGGAATCAGCCCCAGCATTTT. It is translated as CASSYSRNQPQHF. This sequence joins TRBV6-5 and TRBJ1-5, with D unclear. Germline assignment: CDR1 MNHEY and CDR2 SVGAGI. V shed 0 bases and J shed 4 bases, with 4 bases lying between them. The CDR3 has 13 amino acids.

The chain is built from TRBV5-1 and TRBJ2-2; no firm D call. Germline V gene sequence: CDR1 SGHRS, CDR2 YFSETQ. This CDR3 contains 13 residues. Trimming took off 4 bases at V and 4 bases at J, with 8 bases between the two ends. CDR3 coding DNA: TGCGCCAGCAGCGCTGAGTCCACCGGGGAGCTGTTTTTT. As protein: CASSAESTGELFF.

This chain joins TRBV6-5 and TRBJ2-7; TRBD1 agrees at 11 bases. The V gene end was trimmed by 2 bases and the J gene end by 13 bases; junction bases not matched to a gene: 7. The CDR3 loop spans 13 amino acids. Per germline, CDR1 MNHEY and CDR2 SVGAGI. In DNA, the CDR3 is TGTGCCAGCAGTTACCCTCTGGGACAGGGGGACTACGTC. It codes for CASSYPLGQGDYV.

V gene TRBV27 combines with J gene TRBJ1-3; D is uncertain. The CDR3 is 14 amino acids. Germline CDR1 MNHEY, CDR2 SMNVEV (reference sequence). V was pared by 3 bases and J by 0 bases, with 6 bases between. In nucleotides, the CDR3 is TGTGCCAGCAGTTTCAAAGGCTCTGGAAACACCATATATTTT. Protein: CASSFKGSGNTIYF.

V usage is TRBV5-1 and J usage is TRBJ2-5; 7 bases map to TRBD1. Germline CDR1 is SGHRS and CDR2 is YFSETQ. J gave up 2 bases and V 7 bases, and 8 bases lay outside the gene matches. This CDR3 has 14 residues. The CDR3 DNA is TGCGCCAGCGGAACCCAGACAGGGCAAGAGACCCAGTACTTC. It is translated as CASGTQTGQETQYF. The full variable domain, completed using reference TRBV5-1 and TRBJ2-5, is KAGVTQTPRYLIKTRGQQVTLSCSPISGHRSVSWYQQTPGQGLQFLFEYFSETQRNKGNFPGRFSGRQFSNSRSEMNVSTLELGDSALYLCASGTQTGQETQYFGPGTRLLVL.

This sequence joins TRBV28 and TRBJ1-2; a weak D match, TRBD1 (6 bases). This CDR3 is built from 13 residues. Germline CDR1 MDHEN, CDR2 SYDVKM. V gave up 6 bases and J gave up 4 bases, with 12 bases separating them. DNA for the CDR3: TGTGCCAGCAGCCCGACGGACAGCTATGGCTACACCTTC. It is translated as CASSPTDSYGYTF.

V usage is TRBV5-6 and J usage is TRBJ2-1; a possible D gene is TRBD2 (6 bases). The germline gives CDR1 SGHDT, CDR2 YYEEEE. The germline V and J ends were trimmed by 4 bases and 4 bases, with 15 bases remaining between them. This CDR3 region has 15 residues. CDR3 loop: CASSVGLPIYNEQFF. For the CDR3, the DNA is TGTGCCAGCAGCGTGGGACTGCCGATATACAATGAGCAGTTCTTC.

This chain joins TRBV28 and TRBJ2-7; no clear D gene. The V gene lost 3 bases and the J gene lost 2 bases, with 5 bases spanning the gap. Germline V gene data show CDR1 as MDHEN and CDR2 as SYDVKM. This CDR3 has 12 residues. Here the CDR3 reads CASSLRPYEQYF. Here the CDR3 DNA reads TGTGCCAGCAGTTTGCGTCCCTACGAGCAGTACTTC.

The V and J genes are TRBV6-6 and TRBJ2-7; maybe TRBD1 (5 bases). The CDR3 totals 15 residues. The ends were cut back, 2 bases at V and 0 bases at J, with 11 bases in the middle. Germline CDR1 MNHNY, CDR2 SVGAGI (reference sequence). The CDR3 region has the DNA TGTGCCAGCAGTTACGCTACAGGCTTCTCCTACGAGCAGTACTTC. Translated, it gives CASSYATGFSYEQYF.

The V and J genes are TRBV29-1 and TRBJ2-3; D remains unclear. With 7 bases removed from V and 1 base from J, the gap between germline ends came to 12 bases. This CDR3 spans 13 amino acids. From germline, CDR1 is SQVTM and CDR2 ANQGSEA. The CDR3 region is CSADGPGTDTQYF. For the CDR3, the DNA is TGCAGCGCCGATGGCCCAGGCACAGATACGCAGTATTTT.

The chain joins TRBV5-1 to TRBJ2-2; 10 bases align to TRBD2. The V segment lost 2 bases and the J segment 6 bases; nucleotides outside the gene matches: 13. CDR1 is SGHRS, CDR2 YFSETQ, per germline. The CDR3 contains 18 residues. The CDR3 sequence is CASSLRSLESGRAGELFF. Here the CDR3 DNA reads TGCGCCAGCAGCTTAAGATCCCTCGAGAGCGGGAGGGCCGGGGAGCTGTTTTTT.

The CDR3 DNA reads TGTGCCTGGAGTGTAAGGGACAGCTACAATAACTATGGCTACACCTTC. This sequence encodes CAWSVRDSYNNYGYTF. The V and J genes are TRBV30 and TRBJ1-2; 7 positions match TRBD1. V trimming: 0 bases; J trimming: 1 base; junction bases outside the gene matches: 8. The CDR3 is 16 residues long. Germline assignment: CDR1 GTSNPN and CDR2 SVGIG (reference sequence).

The rearrangement links TRBV9 to TRBJ2-7; TRBD2 agrees at 8 bases. Germline V lookup: CDR1 SGDLS, CDR2 YYNGEE. V shed 4 bases, J shed 5 bases, and the junction held 11 bases outside the gene matches. The CDR3 sequence is 15 residues long. CDR3 bases: TGTGCCAGCAGCCCAAGCGGGAGAGGCGGCCACGAGCAGTACTTC. Translated: CASSPSGRGGHEQYF.

The chain uses TRBV7-6 and TRBJ1-2; TRBD1 matches 7 bases. This CDR3 has 18 amino acids. The ends lost 0 bases at V and 7 bases at J; junction bases unmatched: 17. Germline CDR1 SGHVS, CDR2 FNYEAQ. CDR3 DNA: TGTGCCAGCAGCTTAGCGTTGAAGGGACAGCCGACGGAGGGTGGCTACACCTTC. Encoded protein: CASSLALKGQPTEGGYTF. The whole variable domain, remainder taken from reference TRBV7-6 and TRBJ1-2, is GAGVSQSPRYKVTKRGQDVALRCDPISGHVSLYWYRQALGQGPEFLTYFNYEAQQDKSGLPNDRFSAERPEGSISTLTIQRTEQRDSAMYRCASSLALKGQPTEGGYTFGSGTRLTVV.

The rearrangement uses TRBV5-4 and TRBJ1-1; D is unresolved. The CDR3 contains 13 residues. CDR1 and CDR2 from the germline V gene are SGHNT and YYREEE (reference sequence). V lost 0 bases and J lost 9, with 12 bases in between. The CDR3 here is CASSLVSTGKAFF. The CDR3 DNA reads TGTGCCAGCAGCTTGGTTTCGACTGGGAAAGCTTTCTTT.

The V call is TRBV5-1, the J call TRBJ1-1; D possibly corresponds to TRBD1 (5 bases). CDR3 size: 18 residues. V lost 3 bases, J lost 2 bases, and 23 bases lay in between. Germline loops: CDR1 SGHRS, CDR2 YFSETQ. CDR3 sequence: CASSSSPTVALLNTEAFF. CDR3 in DNA: TGCGCCAGCAGCTCCAGCCCGACAGTCGCACTTCTTAACACTGAAGCTTTCTTT.

This clone was recorded once. The chain joins TRBV19 to TRBJ2-3; 8 bases align to TRBD2. Looked up from germline, CDR1 is LNHDA and CDR2 is SQIVND (reference sequence). J gave up 4 bases and V 5 bases, and 2 bases lay outside the gene matches. The CDR3 consists of 13 residues. The CDR3 DNA reads TGTGCCAGTAGTGCACTAGCGGCAGATACGCAGTATTTT. This encodes CASSALAADTQYF.

The chain employs TRBV28 and TRBJ1-5, with D perhaps TRBD1 (6 bases). From germline, CDR1 is MDHEN and CDR2 SYDVKM. The V and J ends lost 4 bases and 0 bases respectively, with 16 bases between them. The CDR3 runs to 17 residues. The CDR3 sequence: CASSSARTVGSNQPQHF. Written as DNA, the CDR3 is TGTGCCAGCAGTTCTGCCCGGACAGTTGGTAGCAATCAGCCCCAGCATTTT. Based on the CDR3 plus reference TRBV28 and TRBJ1-5, the full variable domain is DVKVTQSSRYLVKRTGEKVFLECVQDMDHENMFWYRQDPGLGLRLIYFSYDVKMKEKGDIPEGYSVSREKKERFSLILESASTNQTSMYLCASSSARTVGSNQPQHFGDGTRLSIL.

This chain connects TRBV4-3 to TRBJ2-7; weak D call: TRBD1 (6 bases). This CDR3 comprises 14 residues. Looked up from germline, CDR1 is LGHNA and CDR2 is YSLEER. V was trimmed by 4 bases and J by 4 bases, leaving 14 bases between them. Here the CDR3 reads CASSPQQGRYEQYF. The CDR3 coding sequence is TGCGCCAGCAGCCCCCAACAGGGTCGGTACGAGCAGTACTTC.

The rearrangement uses TRBV6-1 and TRBJ1-2, with 8 nucleotides matching TRBD1. Germline V CDR1 and CDR2: MNHNS, SASEGT. This CDR3 is built from 15 residues. The J segment lost 7 bases and the V segment lost 3 bases, leaving 10 bases of the junction unmatched. The CDR3 sequence is CASSDPSAGGGGYTF. CDR3 bases: TGTGCCAGCAGTGACCCCAGCGCAGGGGGCGGTGGCTACACCTTC.